This T cell receptor beta chain is from a study of T cell changes during pregnancy in multiple sclerosis. Profiling relied on immunoSEQ multiplex PCR, and the TCRdb table lists in-frame clones only, not all of them. The sample lists about 50,000 clones, 75% to 95% occurring once. The germline V gene encodes CDR1 MGHRA and CDR2 YSYEKL. The CDR3 loop spans 16 amino acids. V trimming: 4 bases; J trimming: 9 bases; junction bases outside the gene matches: 9. The TCR sequence derives from a female donor with multiple sclerosis, enrolled in a pregnancy study. The sequences come from CD8+ T cells from peripheral blood mononuclear cells, collected after pregnancy. The chain uses TRBV4-1 and TRBJ2-1; 13 positions agree with TRBD2. The CDR3 spells CASSLLGLAGVVEQFF. The CDR3 region has the DNA TGCGCCAGCAGCCTCCTCGGACTAGCGGGAGTTGTTGAGCAGTTCTTC.